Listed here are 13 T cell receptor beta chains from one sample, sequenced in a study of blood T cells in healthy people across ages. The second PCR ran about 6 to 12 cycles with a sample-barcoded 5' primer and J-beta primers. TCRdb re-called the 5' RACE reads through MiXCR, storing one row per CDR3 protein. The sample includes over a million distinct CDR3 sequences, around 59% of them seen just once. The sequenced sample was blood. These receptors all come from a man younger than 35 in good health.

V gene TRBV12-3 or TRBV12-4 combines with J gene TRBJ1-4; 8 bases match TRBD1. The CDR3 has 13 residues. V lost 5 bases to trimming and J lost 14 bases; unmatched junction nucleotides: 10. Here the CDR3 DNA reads TGTGCCAGCAGTCTAACCCTGGACAGGGCTCTGTTTTTT. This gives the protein CASSLTLDRALFF.

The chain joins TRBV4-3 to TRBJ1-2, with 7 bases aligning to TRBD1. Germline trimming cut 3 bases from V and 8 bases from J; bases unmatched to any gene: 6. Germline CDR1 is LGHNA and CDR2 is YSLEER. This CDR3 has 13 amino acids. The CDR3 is CASSHETGVGYTF. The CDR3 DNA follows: TGCGCCAGCAGCCATGAAACAGGGGTGGGCTACACCTTC.

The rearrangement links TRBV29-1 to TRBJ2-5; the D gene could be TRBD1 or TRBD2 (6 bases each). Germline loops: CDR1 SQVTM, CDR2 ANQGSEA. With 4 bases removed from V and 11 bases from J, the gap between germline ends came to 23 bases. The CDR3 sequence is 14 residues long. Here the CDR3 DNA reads TGCAGCGTTGTGGGGACATCCCACGGGGGTGAGCAGTACTTC. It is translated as CSVVGTSHGGEQYF.

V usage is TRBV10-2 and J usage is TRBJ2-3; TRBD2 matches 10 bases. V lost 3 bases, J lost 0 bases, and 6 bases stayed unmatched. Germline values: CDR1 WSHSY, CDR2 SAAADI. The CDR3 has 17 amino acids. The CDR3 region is CASSDIAGGSSTDTQYF. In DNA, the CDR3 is TGCGCCAGCAGTGACATAGCGGGGGGATCCAGCACAGATACGCAGTATTTT.

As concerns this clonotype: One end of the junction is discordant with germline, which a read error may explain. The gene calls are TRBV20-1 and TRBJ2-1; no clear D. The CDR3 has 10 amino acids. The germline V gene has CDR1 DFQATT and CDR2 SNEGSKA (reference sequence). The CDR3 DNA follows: TGCAGTGCTAGAGGCAATGGGCAGTTCTTC. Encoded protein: CSARGNGQFF.

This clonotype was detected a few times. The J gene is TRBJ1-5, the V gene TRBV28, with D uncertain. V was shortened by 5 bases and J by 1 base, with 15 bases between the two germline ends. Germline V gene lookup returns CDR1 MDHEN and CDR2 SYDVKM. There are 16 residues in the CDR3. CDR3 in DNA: TGTGCCAGCAGTGGGGAGGGATTTTTGAGCAATCAGCCCCAGCATTTT. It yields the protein CASSGEGFLSNQPQHF. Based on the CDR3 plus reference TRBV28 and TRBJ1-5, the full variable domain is DVKVTQSSRYLVKRTGEKVFLECVQDMDHENMFWYRQDPGLGLRLIYFSYDVKMKEKGDIPEGYSVSREKKERFSLILESASTNQTSMYLCASSGEGFLSNQPQHFGDGTRLSIL.

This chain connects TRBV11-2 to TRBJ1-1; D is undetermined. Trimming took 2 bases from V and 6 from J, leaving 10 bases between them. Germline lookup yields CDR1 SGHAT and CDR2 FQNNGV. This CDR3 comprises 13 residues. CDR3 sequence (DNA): TGTGCCAGCAGCTTACGGGGAAGGGCTGAAGCTTTCTTT. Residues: CASSLRGRAEAFF.

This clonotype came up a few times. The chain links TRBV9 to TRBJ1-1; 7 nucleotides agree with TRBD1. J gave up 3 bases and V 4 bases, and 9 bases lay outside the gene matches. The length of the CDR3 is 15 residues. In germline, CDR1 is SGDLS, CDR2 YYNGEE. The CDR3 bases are TGTGCCAGCAGCACACTACCTGACAGGGACACTGAAGCTTTCTTT. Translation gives CASSTLPDRDTEAFF.

The chain's CDR3 is CASSFGGGGDEQFF. CDR3 nucleotide sequence: TGTGCCAGCAGTTTTGGCGGTGGGGGTGATGAGCAGTTCTTC. The chain uses TRBV12-3 or TRBV12-4 and TRBJ2-1; D may match TRBD1 or TRBD2 (5 bases each). The V end was cut by 3 bases, the J end by 8 bases, with 14 bases between. CDR3 length: 14 amino acids.

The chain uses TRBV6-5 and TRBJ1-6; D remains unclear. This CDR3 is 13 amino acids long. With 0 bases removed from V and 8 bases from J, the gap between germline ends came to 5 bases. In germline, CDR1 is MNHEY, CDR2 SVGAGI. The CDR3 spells CASSYSNDSPLHF. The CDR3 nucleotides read TGTGCCAGCAGTTACTCGAATGATTCACCCCTCCACTTT.

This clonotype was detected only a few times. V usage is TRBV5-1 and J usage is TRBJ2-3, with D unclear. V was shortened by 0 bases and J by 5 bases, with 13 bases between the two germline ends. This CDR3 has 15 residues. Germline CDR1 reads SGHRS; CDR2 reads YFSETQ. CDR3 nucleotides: TGCGCCAGCAGCTTGGCCGGGCCGATTGGAGATACGCAGTATTTT. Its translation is CASSLAGPIGDTQYF.

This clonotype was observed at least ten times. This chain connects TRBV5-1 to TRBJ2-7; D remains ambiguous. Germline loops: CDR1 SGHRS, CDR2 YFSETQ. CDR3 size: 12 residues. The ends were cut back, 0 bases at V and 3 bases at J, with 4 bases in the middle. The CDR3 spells CASSLDGYEQYF. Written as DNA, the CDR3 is TGCGCCAGCAGCTTGGACGGCTACGAGCAGTACTTC.

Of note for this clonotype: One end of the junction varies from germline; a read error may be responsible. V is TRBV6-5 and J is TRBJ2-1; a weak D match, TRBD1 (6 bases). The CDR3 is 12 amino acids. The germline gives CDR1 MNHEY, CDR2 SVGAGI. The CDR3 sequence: CVSSYTTGLWFF. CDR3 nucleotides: TGTGTCAGCAGTTACACCACAGGGCTCTGGTTCTTC.